The entry below gives a single T cell receptor (beta chain) sequence along with its context. Its target is not known. Per the germline V gene, CDR1 is SGHTA and CDR2 is FQGTGA. V was pared by 0 bases and J by 5 bases, with 6 bases of the junction left unmatched. The length of the CDR3 is 16 residues. TCR beta cDNA libraries included unique molecular identifiers. TCRdb analysed the PCR reads with MiXCR anew, one entry per CDR3 protein. Seen here are about 770,000 distinct CDR3 sequences, under 60% observed once, and the top ten hold approximately 5%. This sample stems from a study of post-analysis software for immune sequencing data. Study-level findings and limits: Controls showed lower frequencies than patients for five TRBV segments, and TRBV5-6, TRBV5-1 and TRBV20-1 were among these. Analysis by F measure revealed that same-batch samples clustered strongly together.

This clonotype was sampled from a girl between 5 and 17 years old with multiple sclerosis. Material: blood. This chain uses TRBV7-3 with TRBJ2-2; TRBD2 matches at 7 bases. For the CDR3, the DNA is TGTGCCAGCAGCTTAACGTCTGGGGGGGTGACCGGGGAGCTGTTTTTT. It specifies CASSLTSGGVTGELFF.